A selection of T cell receptor beta chains follows, all from one sample in a study of PD-1 blockade in classical Hodgkin lymphoma. Assay: immunoSEQ multiplex PCR; the TCRdb copy retains only in-frame clones and omits some. Among over 15,000 clones, roughly 65% were seen once, and the ten largest hold almost 8%. This specimen was peripheral blood mononuclear cells (PBMCs), taken before the fourth cycle of nivolumab. The receptor set was obtained from a human donor with classical Hodgkin lymphoma. Both conserved end residues are part of each CDR3. A D gene is named only where the DNA matches it firmly. Only some rows state a clone size, as once, few, many or a class for expanded clones.

v_call: TRBV7-9; cdr3_length: 15; clone_size: few; d_call: .; j_call: TRBJ2-7; cdr3_aa: CASSSPRVSSYEQYF; cdr3_nt: TGTGCCAGCAGCTCCCCCAGGGTCAGCTCCTACGAGCAGTACTTC
v_call: TRBV6-6; cdr3_length: 12; clone_size: .; d_call: .; j_call: TRBJ1-4; cdr3_aa: CASRGRNEKLFF; cdr3_nt: TGTGCCAGCAGAGGACGAAATGAAAAACTGTTTTTT
v_call: TRBV9; cdr3_length: 12; clone_size: .; d_call: .; j_call: TRBJ2-7; cdr3_aa: CASSAGGYEQYF; cdr3_nt: TGTGCCAGCAGCGCAGGGGGGTACGAGCAGTACTTC
v_call: TRBV7-6; cdr3_length: 16; clone_size: .; d_call: TRBD1; j_call: TRBJ2-7; cdr3_aa: CASSPAGTATSYEQYF; cdr3_nt: TGTGCCAGCAGCCCCGCCGGGACAGCCACCTCCTACGAGCAGTACTTC
v_call: TRBV5-1; cdr3_length: 17; clone_size: .; d_call: .; j_call: TRBJ1-1; cdr3_aa: CASSWEVAKRRNTEAFF; cdr3_nt: TGCGCCAGCAGCTGGGAGGTGGCTAAAAGGCGGAACACTGAAGCTTTCTTT
v_call: TRBV27; cdr3_length: 13; clone_size: .; d_call: .; j_call: TRBJ1-1; cdr3_aa: CASSLKGGTEAFF; cdr3_nt: TGTGCCAGCAGTTTGAAGGGGGGCACTGAAGCTTTCTTT
v_call: TRBV27; cdr3_length: 17; clone_size: .; d_call: TRBD1; j_call: TRBJ1-1; cdr3_aa: CASSLTGGALMNTEAFF; cdr3_nt: TGTGCCAGCAGTTTAACAGGGGGCGCCTTAATGAACACTGAAGCTTTCTTT
v_call: TRBV10-3; cdr3_length: 16; clone_size: few; d_call: TRBD2; j_call: TRBJ2-3; cdr3_aa: CAISDGGLAGADTQYF; cdr3_nt: TGTGCCATCTCGGATGGGGGACTAGCGGGAGCAGATACGCAGTATTTT
v_call: TRBV5-6; cdr3_length: 16; clone_size: .; d_call: .; j_call: TRBJ1-1; cdr3_aa: CASSLVVPEGNTEAFF; cdr3_nt: TGTGCCAGCAGCTTGGTAGTTCCCGAGGGGAACACTGAAGCTTTCTTT
v_call: TRBV27; cdr3_length: 14; clone_size: .; d_call: .; j_call: TRBJ2-5; cdr3_aa: CASSLRGRLETQYF; cdr3_nt: TGTGCCAGCAGTTTACGCGGCAGATTGGAGACCCAGTACTTC
v_call: TRBV10-2; cdr3_length: 15; clone_size: .; d_call: .; j_call: TRBJ2-7; cdr3_aa: CASRVDSFSLDEQYF; cdr3_nt: TGCGCCAGCAGAGTCGACAGTTTTTCCCTCGACGAGCAGTACTTC
v_call: TRBV7-8; cdr3_length: 15; clone_size: .; d_call: TRBD1; j_call: TRBJ1-2; cdr3_aa: CASSPGQGARYGYTF; cdr3_nt: TGTGCCAGCAGCCCGGGACAGGGGGCTAGATATGGCTACACCTTC
v_call: TRBV10-2; cdr3_length: 13; clone_size: .; d_call: .; j_call: TRBJ2-1; cdr3_aa: CASSETRGNEQFF; cdr3_nt: TGCGCCAGCAGTGAGACCAGGGGTAATGAGCAGTTCTTC
v_call: TRBV27; cdr3_length: 16; clone_size: medium-sized; d_call: TRBD2; j_call: TRBJ2-7; cdr3_aa: CASSEPSGRAVYEQYF; cdr3_nt: TGTGCCAGCAGTGAACCTAGCGGGAGGGCCGTATACGAGCAGTACTTC
v_call: TRBV11-1; cdr3_length: 14; clone_size: .; d_call: .; j_call: TRBJ2-1; cdr3_aa: CASSLDGRYNEQFF; cdr3_nt: TGTGCCAGCAGCTTAGACGGGAGATACAATGAGCAGTTCTTC
v_call: TRBV10-3; cdr3_length: 14; clone_size: .; d_call: TRBD2; j_call: TRBJ2-3; cdr3_aa: CAITVAGSTDTQYF; cdr3_nt: TGTGCCATCACCGTAGCGGGGAGCACAGATACGCAGTATTTT
v_call: TRBV27; cdr3_length: 17; clone_size: few; d_call: TRBD1; j_call: TRBJ1-1; cdr3_aa: CASTPLPGQLMNTEAFF; cdr3_nt: TGTGCCAGCACCCCCCTTCCGGGACAGCTCATGAACACTGAAGCTTTCTTT
v_call: TRBV29-1; cdr3_length: 14; clone_size: .; d_call: TRBD1; j_call: TRBJ2-5; cdr3_aa: CSVEGTGGRETQYF; cdr3_nt: TGCAGCGTTGAGGGGACAGGGGGCAGAGAGACCCAGTACTTC
v_call: TRBV27; cdr3_length: 11; clone_size: once; d_call: .; j_call: TRBJ1-1; cdr3_aa: CASIYLREAFF; cdr3_nt: TGTGCCAGCATCTACCTCAGAGAAGCTTTCTTT
v_call: TRBV28; cdr3_length: 14; clone_size: .; d_call: TRBD1; j_call: TRBJ2-7; cdr3_aa: CASSSIRGGREQYF; cdr3_nt: TGTGCCAGCAGTTCCATCCGAGGGGGCCGCGAGCAGTACTTC
v_call: TRBV2; cdr3_length: 12; clone_size: .; d_call: .; j_call: TRBJ2-1; cdr3_aa: CASIAGMNEQFF; cdr3_nt: TGTGCCAGCATTGCAGGGATGAATGAGCAGTTCTTC
v_call: TRBV11-2; cdr3_length: 13; clone_size: .; d_call: .; j_call: TRBJ1-1; cdr3_aa: CASSLGAAREAFF; cdr3_nt: TGTGCCAGCAGCTTAGGAGCGGCGAGGGAAGCTTTCTTT
v_call: TRBV28; cdr3_length: 12; clone_size: few; d_call: .; j_call: TRBJ1-6; cdr3_aa: CASSLRQSPLHF; cdr3_nt: TGTGCCAGCAGTCTCCGACAGTCACCCCTCCACTTT
v_call: TRBV27; cdr3_length: 14; clone_size: .; d_call: .; j_call: TRBJ2-7; cdr3_aa: CASSLTGESYEQYF; cdr3_nt: TGTGCCAGCAGTTTAACGGGGGAATCCTACGAGCAGTACTTC
v_call: TRBV15; cdr3_length: 16; clone_size: once; d_call: .; j_call: TRBJ1-2; cdr3_aa: CATSSLFPGAVRGYTF; cdr3_nt: TGTGCCACCAGCAGCCTTTTTCCGGGGGCAGTTAGGGGCTACACCTTC
v_call: TRBV7-9; cdr3_length: 18; clone_size: .; d_call: TRBD2; j_call: TRBJ2-1; cdr3_aa: CATWVGSSGLGPGGEQFF; cdr3_nt: TGTGCCACATGGGTCGGGAGTAGCGGGTTAGGTCCCGGGGGTGAGCAGTTCTTC